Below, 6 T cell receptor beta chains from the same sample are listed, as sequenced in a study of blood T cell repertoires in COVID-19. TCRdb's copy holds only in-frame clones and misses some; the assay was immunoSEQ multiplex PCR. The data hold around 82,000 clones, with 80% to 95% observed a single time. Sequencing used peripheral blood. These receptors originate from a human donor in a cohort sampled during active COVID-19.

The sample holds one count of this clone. This CDR3 is CASSLTDNEQYF. The CDR3 region has the DNA TGCGCCAGCAGCCTGACGGACAACGAGCAGTACTTC. J is TRBJ2-7 and V is TRBV5-1; tentatively, D is TRBD1 (5 bases). V lost 4 bases to trimming and J lost 5 bases, with 10 bases between them. The CDR3 length is 12 residues. In germline, CDR1 is SGHRS, CDR2 YFSETQ. Supplemented by reference TRBV5-1 and TRBJ2-7, the full variable domain reads KAGVTQTPRYLIKTRGQQVTLSCSPISGHRSVSWYQQTPGQGLQFLFEYFSETQRNKGNFPGRFSGRQFSNSRSEMNVSTLELGDSALYLCASSLTDNEQYFGPGTRLTVT.

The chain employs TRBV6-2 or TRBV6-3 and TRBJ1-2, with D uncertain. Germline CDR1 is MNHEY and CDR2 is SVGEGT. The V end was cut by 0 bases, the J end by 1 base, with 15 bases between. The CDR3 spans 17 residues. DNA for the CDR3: TGTGCCAGCAGTTACTCGATGGCCAGCGCTTTTAACTATGGCTACACCTTC. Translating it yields CASSYSMASAFNYGYTF.

CDR3: CASSSFMRDRGWSSPLHF. CDR3 in DNA: TGTGCCAGCAGTAGCTTCATGCGGGACAGGGGTTGGAGTTCACCCCTCCACTTT. J is TRBJ1-6 and V is TRBV27, with 10 bases fitting TRBD1. The CDR3 is 18 residues long. J was trimmed by 9 bases and V by 5 bases; bases with no gene match: 16. Germline loops: CDR1 MNHEY, CDR2 SMNVEV (reference sequence).

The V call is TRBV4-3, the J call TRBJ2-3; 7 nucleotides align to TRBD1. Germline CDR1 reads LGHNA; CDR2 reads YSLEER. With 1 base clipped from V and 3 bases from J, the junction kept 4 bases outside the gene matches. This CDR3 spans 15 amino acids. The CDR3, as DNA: TGCGCCAGCAGCCAAGGACAGGGTAGAACAGATACGCAGTATTTT. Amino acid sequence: CASSQGQGRTDTQYF.

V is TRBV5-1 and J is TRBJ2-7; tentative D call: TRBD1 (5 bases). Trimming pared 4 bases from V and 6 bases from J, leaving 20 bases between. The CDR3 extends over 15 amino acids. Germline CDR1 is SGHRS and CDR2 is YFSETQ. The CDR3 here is CASSPNRGRDSEQYF. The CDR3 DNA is TGCGCCAGCAGCCCAAATAGGGGTCGCGACAGCGAGCAGTACTTC.

As DNA, the CDR3 is TGTGCCACCAGTGATTTGCATACAGGGGAGGGCTACACCTTC. Translating gives CATSDLHTGEGYTF. The rearrangement joins TRBV24-1 to TRBJ1-2; 7 bases match TRBD1. The length of the CDR3 is 14 residues. CDR1 is KGHDR and CDR2 is SFDVKD in the germline V gene. The V segment lost 0 bases and the J segment 8 bases; nucleotides outside the gene matches: 5.